A single sample gave rise to the 2 T cell receptor beta chains below, sequenced in a study of blood T cell repertoires in COVID-19. The assay was immunoSEQ multiplex PCR, and TCRdb's table has in-frame clones only and misses some. The data show about 380,000 clones, with 88% seen just once and around 1.2% held by the top ten. Material for sequencing was PBMCs or T cells enriched from blood (not recorded which). These receptors were taken from a woman between 18 and 29 years old who had recovered from COVID-19.

V usage is TRBV9 and J usage is TRBJ1-6, with 7 bases lining up with TRBD1. The CDR3 is 15 amino acids. Looked up from germline, CDR1 is SGDLS and CDR2 is YYNGEE. With V trimmed by 2 bases and J by 8 bases, 7 bases remained unmatched. In DNA form, the CDR3 reads TGTGCCAGCAGCGTCGGGACAGTCGAATATTCACCCCTCCACTTT. The encoded protein is CASSVGTVEYSPLHF.

The chain carries TRBV9 and TRBJ1-4; 8 bases align to TRBD1. Germline loops: CDR1 SGDLS, CDR2 YYNGEE. Losses at the gene ends were 3 bases for V and 7 bases for J; bases not matched to a gene: 11. The CDR3 length is 16 residues. The CDR3 loop reads CASSDKGYRGIEKLFF. CDR3 nucleotide sequence: TGTGCCAGCAGCGACAAAGGGTACAGGGGGATTGAAAAACTGTTTTTT.